The 21 T cell receptor beta chains in this list originate from one sample, sequenced in a study of blood T cell repertoires in COVID-19. Sequencing was performed with immunoSEQ multiplex PCR; in TCRdb, only in-frame clones are kept and a portion is missing. The repertoire consists of about 120,000 clones, with 80% to 90% occurring once and the leading ten covering around 30%. The source material was peripheral blood. These receptors all come from a man aged 70-80 years with active or convalescent COVID-19.

V usage is TRBV6-6 and J usage is TRBJ2-1; possibly TRBD2 for D (5 bases). V was clipped by 2 bases and J by 6 bases, with 14 bases between them. CDR3 size: 15 residues. Germline CDR1 reads MNHNY; CDR2 reads SVGAGI (reference sequence). The CDR3 nucleotides read TGTGCCAGCAGTTACGACGTGGGAGCCCGCAATGAGCAGTTCTTC. Protein: CASSYDVGARNEQFF.

The chain employs TRBV19 and TRBJ1-4, with D possibly being TRBD1 (6 bases). Germline CDR1 and CDR2: LNHDA and SQIVND (reference sequence). V was cut by 5 bases and J by 7 bases, with 11 bases left in between. The CDR3 sequence is 13 residues long. CDR3 nucleotides: TGTGCCAGTAGTGTTCGGGACACTGAAAAACTGTTTTTT. It translates to CASSVRDTEKLFF.

This chain links TRBV15 with TRBJ2-1, with 13 bases identical to TRBD2. The CDR3 contains 17 residues. V gave up 1 base and J gave up 8 bases; unmatched junction bases: 8. The germline V gene has CDR1 LNHNV and CDR2 YYDKDF (reference sequence). The CDR3 sequence: CATSRGRGTSGIYEQFF. The DNA of the CDR3 is TGTGCCACCAGCAGAGGACGGGGGACTAGCGGGATCTATGAGCAGTTCTTC.

This clone came up once. This chain links TRBV21-1 with TRBJ2-3; the table assigns TRBD2, which was not confirmed against the DNA. TRBV21-1 is noted as a pseudogene. This CDR3 has 16 residues. CDR3 in DNA: TGTGCCAGCAGCTGTCCCGGGACTTCCACCACAGATACGCAGTATTTT. Amino acids: CASSCPGTSTTDTQYF.

This clone was counted once. The chain combines TRBV6-1 with TRBJ2-1; TRBD2 agrees at 10 bases. This CDR3 spans 15 amino acids. Looked up from germline, CDR1 is MNHNS and CDR2 is SASEGT. V gave up 1 base and J gave up 10 bases; unmatched junction bases: 7. For the CDR3, the DNA is TGTGCCAGCAGTGAAGACCTAGCGGGAGCCAGGGAGCAGTTCTTC. Its translation is CASSEDLAGAREQFF.

The chain has TRBV28 and TRBJ2-3, with unresolved D. The CDR3 extends over 12 amino acids. CDR1 is MDHEN, CDR2 SYDVKM, per germline. V lost 6 bases and J 0 bases, leaving 4 bases between the germline ends. The CDR3 DNA is TGTGCCAGCAGCCTGAGCACAGATACGCAGTATTTT. Protein sequence: CASSLSTDTQYF.

V usage is TRBV2 and J usage is TRBJ2-1; unclear D gene. V was pared by 5 bases and J by 4 bases, with 9 bases between. The CDR3 sequence is 13 residues long. Germline CDR1 reads SNHLY; CDR2 reads FYNNEI. The CDR3 DNA follows: TGTGCCAGCAGTTACCGGCGGTACAATGAGCAGTTCTTC. It encodes CASSYRRYNEQFF.

The chain is built from TRBV2 and TRBJ1-5; no firm D call. CDR3 size: 16 residues. Trimming pared 7 bases from V and 0 bases from J, leaving 16 bases between. Germline V lookup: CDR1 SNHLY, CDR2 FYNNEI. CDR3 sequence: CASTYGLQLSNQPQHF. The DNA for the CDR3 is TGTGCCAGCACCTACGGACTTCAGCTTAGCAATCAGCCCCAGCATTTT.

J is TRBJ2-7 and V is TRBV28; D gene unclear. This CDR3 has 14 amino acids. The germline V and J ends were trimmed by 3 bases and 4 bases, with 13 bases remaining between them. The germline V gene has CDR1 MDHEN and CDR2 SYDVKM. The CDR3 here is CASSFPSTSYEQYF. The CDR3, as DNA: TGTGCCAGCAGTTTCCCCTCTACGTCGTACGAGCAGTACTTC. The complete variable domain, with remaining parts taken from reference TRBV28 and TRBJ2-7, reads DVKVTQSSRYLVKRTGEKVFLECVQDMDHENMFWYRQDPGLGLRLIYFSYDVKMKEKGDIPEGYSVSREKKERFSLILESASTNQTSMYLCASSFPSTSYEQYFGPGTRLTVT.

The chain links TRBV4-2 to TRBJ2-2, with D tentatively TRBD1 (6 bases). Germline V gene data show CDR1 as LGHNA and CDR2 as YNFKEQ. The CDR3 consists of 17 residues. Trimming cost V 0 bases and J 6 bases, with 17 bases left between them. CDR3 in amino acids: CASSQDPLRGKAGELFF. The CDR3 DNA reads as TGTGCCAGCAGCCAAGATCCCCTGAGGGGGAAGGCCGGGGAGCTGTTTTTT.

This sequence joins TRBV6-2 or TRBV6-3 and TRBJ1-5; D perhaps matches TRBD1 (5 bases). The CDR3 length is 15 residues. Between the trimmed V and J ends, which lost 5 bases and 4 bases, there was a span of 15 bases. CDR1 is MNHEY and CDR2 is SVGEGT in the germline V gene. The CDR3 nucleotides are TGTGCCAGCAGTAGCTTTGACAGTCGTAATCAGCCCCAGCATTTT. This translates into CASSSFDSRNQPQHF.

This chain uses TRBV7-6 with TRBJ2-1; 7 bases line up with TRBD2. The ends lost 0 bases at V and 4 bases at J; junction bases unmatched: 3. The CDR3 has 15 residues. The germline CDR1 and CDR2 sequences are SGHVS and FNYEAQ. The CDR3 here is CASSLAGAGYNEQFF. In DNA form, the CDR3 reads TGTGCCAGCAGCTTAGCGGGAGCGGGGTACAATGAGCAGTTCTTC.

The chain couples TRBV28 to TRBJ1-5, with D possibly matching TRBD1 (5 bases). The CDR3 contains 14 residues. CDR1 and CDR2 from the germline V gene are MDHEN and SYDVKM. The V gene lost 6 bases and the J gene lost 9 bases, with 18 bases spanning the gap. CDR3 protein: CASSDSGGGGPQHF. CDR3 nucleotide sequence: TGTGCCAGCAGCGACAGTGGCGGCGGGGGGCCCCAGCATTTT. Supplemented by reference TRBV28 and TRBJ1-5, the full variable domain reads DVKVTQSSRYLVKRTGEKVFLECVQDMDHENMFWYRQDPGLGLRLIYFSYDVKMKEKGDIPEGYSVSREKKERFSLILESASTNQTSMYLCASSDSGGGGPQHFGDGTRLSIL.

The chain links TRBV5-4 to TRBJ1-1; possible D gene TRBD1, 5 bases. With 2 bases removed from V and 10 bases from J, the gap between germline ends came to 21 bases. This CDR3 contains 15 residues. Per germline, CDR1 SGHNT and CDR2 YYREEE (reference sequence). DNA of the CDR3: TGTGCCAGCAGCTTCGGAACAGGCCCACCAAGTGGAGCTTTCTTT. Translation: CASSFGTGPPSGAFF.

The J gene is TRBJ1-2, the V gene TRBV5-4; the match to TRBD1 covers 8 bases. This CDR3 is built from 14 residues. V was clipped by 4 bases and J by 3 bases; unmatched bases: 5. CDR1 SGHNT and CDR2 YYREEE come from the germline V gene (reference sequence). CDR3 bases: TGTGCCAGCAGCCTCACACAGGGGGACTATGGCTACACCTTC. Its translation: CASSLTQGDYGYTF.

For the CDR3, the DNA is TGTGCCAGCGCGACAGGGAACTATGGCTACACCTTC. This codes for CASATGNYGYTF. V gene TRBV3-1 (or the pseudogene TRBV3-2) combines with J gene TRBJ1-2; 7 nucleotides align to TRBD1. Germline V gene data show CDR1 as LGHDT and CDR2 as YNNKEL (reference sequence). This CDR3 is 12 amino acids long. Germline trimming cut 8 bases from V and 2 bases from J; bases unmatched to any gene: 2.

The chain has TRBV6-4 and TRBJ1-1, with unresolved D. This CDR3 is 13 amino acids long. V lost 4 bases, J lost 3 bases, and 9 bases lay in between. Germline lookup yields CDR1 MRHNA and CDR2 SNTAGT. The CDR3 coding sequence is TGTGCCAGCAGTGTACGGCAGGACACTGAAGCTTTCTTT. Its protein is CASSVRQDTEAFF.

V is TRBV27 and J is TRBJ2-6, with a tentative D call TRBD2 (6 bases). The germline V gene has CDR1 MNHEY and CDR2 SMNVEV (reference sequence). The CDR3 loop spans 15 amino acids. V shed 1 base and J shed 2 bases, with 6 bases lying between them. The CDR3 spells CASSLWGAGANVLTF. CDR3 in DNA: TGTGCCAGCAGTTTATGGGGGGCTGGGGCCAACGTCCTGACTTTC.

The V call is TRBV18, the J call TRBJ1-2, with a possible D match to TRBD1 (5 bases). Germline V CDR1 and CDR2: KGHSH, LQKENI. V gave up 5 bases and J gave up 6 bases, with 19 bases separating them. The CDR3 runs 15 residues. The CDR3 reads CASSGGLGTRDGYTF. The CDR3 DNA follows: TGTGCCAGCTCAGGGGGACTTGGGACCCGGGATGGCTACACCTTC.

This sequence joins TRBV5-1 and TRBJ2-7, with 9 nucleotides matching TRBD1. V shed 3 bases and J 2 bases; nucleotides not matched to a gene: 3. The CDR3 is made up of 14 amino acids. Germline assignment: CDR1 SGHRS and CDR2 YFSETQ. CDR3 DNA sequence: TGCGCCAGCAGCTCAGGGACAGGGACCTACGAGCAGTACTTC. Protein product: CASSSGTGTYEQYF.

The V and J genes are TRBV5-1 and TRBJ1-2; 9 bases map to TRBD1. CDR3 size: 17 residues. With V trimmed by 2 bases and J by 2 bases, 10 bases remained unmatched. The germline gives CDR1 SGHRS, CDR2 YFSETQ. CDR3: CASSFNPGTGTNYGYTF. Written as DNA, the CDR3 is TGCGCCAGCAGCTTTAACCCGGGGACAGGGACAAACTATGGCTACACCTTC.